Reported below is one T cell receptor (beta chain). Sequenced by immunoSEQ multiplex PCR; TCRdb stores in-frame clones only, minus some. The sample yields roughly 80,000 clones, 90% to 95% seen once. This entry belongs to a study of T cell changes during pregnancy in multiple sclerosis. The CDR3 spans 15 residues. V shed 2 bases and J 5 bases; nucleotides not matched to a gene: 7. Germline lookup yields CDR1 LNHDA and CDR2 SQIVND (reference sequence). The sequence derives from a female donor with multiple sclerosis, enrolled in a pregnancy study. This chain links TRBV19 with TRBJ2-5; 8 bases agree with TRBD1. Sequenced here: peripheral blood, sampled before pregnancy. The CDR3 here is CASSITRGLGETQYF. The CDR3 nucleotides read TGTGCCAGTAGTATAACCAGGGGGCTTGGTGAGACCCAGTACTTC. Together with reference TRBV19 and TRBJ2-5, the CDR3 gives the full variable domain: DGGITQSPKYLFRKEGQNVTLSCEQNLNHDAMYWYRQDPGQGLRLIYYSQIVNDFQKGDIAEGYSVSREKKESFPLTVTSAQKNPTAFYLCASSITRGLGETQYFGPGTRLLVL.